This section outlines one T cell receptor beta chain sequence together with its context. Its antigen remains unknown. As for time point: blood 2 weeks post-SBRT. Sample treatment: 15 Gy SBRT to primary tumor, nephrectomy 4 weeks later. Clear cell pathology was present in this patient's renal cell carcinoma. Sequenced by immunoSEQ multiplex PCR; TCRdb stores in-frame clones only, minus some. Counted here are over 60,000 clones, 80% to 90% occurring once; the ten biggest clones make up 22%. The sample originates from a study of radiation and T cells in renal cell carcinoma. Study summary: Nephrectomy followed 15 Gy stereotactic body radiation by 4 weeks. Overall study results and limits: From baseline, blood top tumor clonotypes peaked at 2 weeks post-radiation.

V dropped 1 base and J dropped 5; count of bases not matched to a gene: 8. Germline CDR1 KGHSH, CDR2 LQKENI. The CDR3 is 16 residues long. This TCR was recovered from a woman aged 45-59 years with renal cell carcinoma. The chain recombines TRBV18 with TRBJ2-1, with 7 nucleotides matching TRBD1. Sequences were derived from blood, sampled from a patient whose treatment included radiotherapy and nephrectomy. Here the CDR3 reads CASSPRQGSGNNEQFF. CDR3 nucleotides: TGTGCCAGCTCACCACGACAGGGATCTGGGAACAATGAGCAGTTCTTC.